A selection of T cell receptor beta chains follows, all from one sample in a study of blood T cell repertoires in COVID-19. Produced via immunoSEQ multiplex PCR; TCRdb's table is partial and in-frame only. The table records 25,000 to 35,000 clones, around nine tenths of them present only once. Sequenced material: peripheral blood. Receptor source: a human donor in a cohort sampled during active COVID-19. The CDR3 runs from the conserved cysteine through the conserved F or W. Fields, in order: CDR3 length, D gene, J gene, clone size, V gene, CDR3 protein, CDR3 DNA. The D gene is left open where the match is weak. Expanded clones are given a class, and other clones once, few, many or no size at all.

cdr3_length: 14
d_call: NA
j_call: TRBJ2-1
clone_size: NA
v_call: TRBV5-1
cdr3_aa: CASSPQGASNEQFF
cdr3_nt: TGCGCCAGCAGCCCTCAGGGTGCGTCCAATGAGCAGTTCTTC

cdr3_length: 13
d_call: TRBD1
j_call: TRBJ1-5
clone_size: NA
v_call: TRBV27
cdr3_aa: CASTPGGNQPQHF
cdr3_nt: TGTGCCAGCACCCCAGGGGGGAATCAGCCCCAGCATTTT

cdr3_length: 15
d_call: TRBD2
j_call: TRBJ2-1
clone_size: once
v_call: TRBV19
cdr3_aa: CASSNELAAYNEQFF
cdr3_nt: TGTGCCAGTAGTAATGAACTAGCGGCATACAATGAGCAGTTCTTC

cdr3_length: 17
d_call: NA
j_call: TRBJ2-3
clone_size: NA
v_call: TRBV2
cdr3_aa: CASSEGGRHLTGDTQYF
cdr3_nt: TGTGCCAGCAGTGAGGGGGGACGGCACTTAACGGGAGATACGCAGTATTTT

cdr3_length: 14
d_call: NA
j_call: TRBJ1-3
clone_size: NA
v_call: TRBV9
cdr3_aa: CASSTRNSGNTIYF
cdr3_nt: TGTGCCAGCAGCACACGTAACTCTGGAAACACCATATATTTT

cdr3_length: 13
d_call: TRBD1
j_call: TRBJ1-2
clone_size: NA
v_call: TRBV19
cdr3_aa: CASRLDREYGYTF
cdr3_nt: TGTGCCAGTAGACTGGACAGGGAGTATGGCTACACCTTC

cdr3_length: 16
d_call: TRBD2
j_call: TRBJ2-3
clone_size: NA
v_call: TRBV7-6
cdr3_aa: CASSSQAGVYSDTQYF
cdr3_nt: TGTGCCAGCAGCTCGCAAGCGGGAGTGTATTCAGATACGCAGTATTTT

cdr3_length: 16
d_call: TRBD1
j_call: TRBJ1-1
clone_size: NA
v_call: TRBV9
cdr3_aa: CASSPHGQGRDTEAFF
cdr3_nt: TGTGCCAGCAGCCCCCACGGACAGGGGAGGGACACTGAAGCTTTCTTT

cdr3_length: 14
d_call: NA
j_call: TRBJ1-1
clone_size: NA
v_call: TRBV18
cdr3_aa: CASSPRDFGTEAFF
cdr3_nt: TGTGCCAGCTCACCACGGGACTTTGGCACTGAAGCTTTCTTT

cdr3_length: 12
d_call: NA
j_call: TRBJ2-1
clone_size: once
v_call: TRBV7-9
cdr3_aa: CASSLRSPEQFF
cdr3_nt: TGTGCCAGCAGCTTACGGTCTCCTGAGCAGTTCTTC

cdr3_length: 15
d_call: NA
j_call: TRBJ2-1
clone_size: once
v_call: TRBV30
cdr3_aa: CAFQSGALTYNEQFF
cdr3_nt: TGTGCCTTTCAAAGTGGGGCACTCACCTACAATGAGCAGTTCTTC

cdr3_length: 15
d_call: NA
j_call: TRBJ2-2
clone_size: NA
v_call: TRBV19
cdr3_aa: CASSPSVQHTGELFF
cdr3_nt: TGTGCCAGTAGTCCCTCGGTCCAACACACCGGGGAGCTGTTTTTT

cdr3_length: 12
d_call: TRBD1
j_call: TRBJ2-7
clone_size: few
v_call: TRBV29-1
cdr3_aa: CSAIQGGWEQYF
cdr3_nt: TGCAGTGCAATACAGGGGGGATGGGAGCAGTACTTC

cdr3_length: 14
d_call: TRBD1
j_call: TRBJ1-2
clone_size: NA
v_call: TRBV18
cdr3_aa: CASSADRANYGYTF
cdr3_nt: TGTGCCAGCTCAGCTGACAGGGCTAACTATGGCTACACCTTC

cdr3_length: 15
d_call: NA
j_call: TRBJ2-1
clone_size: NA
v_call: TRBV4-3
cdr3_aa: CASSQDGLNYNEQFF
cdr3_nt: TGCGCCAGCAGCCAAGATGGGCTGAACTACAATGAGCAGTTCTTC

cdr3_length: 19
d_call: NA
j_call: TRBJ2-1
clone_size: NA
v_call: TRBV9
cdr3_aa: CASSAHPRSLAALYNEQFF
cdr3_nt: TGTGCCAGCAGCGCGCACCCCCGATCTTTAGCGGCACTTTACAATGAGCAGTTCTTC

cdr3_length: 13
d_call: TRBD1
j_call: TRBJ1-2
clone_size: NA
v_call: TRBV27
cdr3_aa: CASTPGGVSGYTF
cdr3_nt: TGTGCCAGCACCCCAGGGGGAGTTAGTGGCTACACCTTC

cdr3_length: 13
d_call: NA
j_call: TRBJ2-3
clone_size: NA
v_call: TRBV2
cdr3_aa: CASSIAGRDTQYF
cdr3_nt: TGTGCCAGCAGTATAGCAGGGCGAGATACGCAGTATTTT

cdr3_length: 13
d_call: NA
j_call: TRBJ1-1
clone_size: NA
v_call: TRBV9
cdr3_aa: CASSKTGNTEAFF
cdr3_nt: TGTGCCAGCAGCAAGACAGGGAACACTGAAGCTTTCTTT

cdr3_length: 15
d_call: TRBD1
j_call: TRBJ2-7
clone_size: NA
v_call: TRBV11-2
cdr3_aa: CASTPTWDRGYEQYF
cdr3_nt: TGTGCCAGCACCCCGACCTGGGACAGGGGGTACGAGCAGTACTTC

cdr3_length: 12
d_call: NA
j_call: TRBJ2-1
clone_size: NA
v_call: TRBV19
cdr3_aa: CASSPSGNEQFF
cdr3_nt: TGTGCCAGTAGTCCAAGCGGGAATGAGCAGTTCTTC

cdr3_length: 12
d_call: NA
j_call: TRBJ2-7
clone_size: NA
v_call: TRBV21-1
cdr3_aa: CAGQTGGYEQYF
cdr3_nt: TGTGCCGGTCAAACGGGGGGGTACGAGCAGTACTTC

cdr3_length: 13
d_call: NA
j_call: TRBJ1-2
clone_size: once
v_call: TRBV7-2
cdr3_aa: CASSPASKYGYTF
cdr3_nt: TGTGCCAGCAGCCCTGCGAGCAAATATGGCTACACCTTC

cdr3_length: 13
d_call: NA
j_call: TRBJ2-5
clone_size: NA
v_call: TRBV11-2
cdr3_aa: CASSPGGPMAQYF
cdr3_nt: TGTGCCAGCAGCCCAGGAGGCCCCATGGCCCAGTACTTC

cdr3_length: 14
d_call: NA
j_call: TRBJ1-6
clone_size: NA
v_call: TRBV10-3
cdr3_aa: CAISEAGYNSPLHF
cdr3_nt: TGTGCCATCAGTGAGGCAGGGTACAATTCACCCCTCCACTTT

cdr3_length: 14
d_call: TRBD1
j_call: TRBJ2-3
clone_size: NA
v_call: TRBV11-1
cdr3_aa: CASSFYRGTDTQYF
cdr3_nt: TGTGCCAGCAGCTTTTACAGGGGTACAGATACGCAGTATTTT

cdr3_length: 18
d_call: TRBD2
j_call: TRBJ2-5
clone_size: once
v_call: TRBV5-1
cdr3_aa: CASSGTWASGRDQETQYF
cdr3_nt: TGCGCCAGCAGCGGGACCTGGGCTAGCGGGAGAGATCAAGAGACCCAGTACTTC

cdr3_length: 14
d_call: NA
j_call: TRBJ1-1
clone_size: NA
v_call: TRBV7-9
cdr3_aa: CASSSRQPNTEAFF
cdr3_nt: TGTGCCAGCAGCTCAAGACAGCCGAACACTGAAGCTTTCTTT

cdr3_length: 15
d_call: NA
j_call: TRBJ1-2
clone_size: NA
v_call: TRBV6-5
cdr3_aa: CASSRDSIGGYGYTF
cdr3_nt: TGTGCCAGCAGCCGGGACTCCATCGGGGGTTACGGCTACACCTTC

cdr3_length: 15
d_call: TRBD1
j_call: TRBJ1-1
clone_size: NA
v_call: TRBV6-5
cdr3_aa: CASSSPGQGNTEAFF
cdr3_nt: TGTGCCAGCAGTTCGCCCGGACAGGGAAACACTGAAGCTTTCTTT

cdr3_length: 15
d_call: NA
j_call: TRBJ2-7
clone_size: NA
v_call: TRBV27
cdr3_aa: CASSLQYRFPYEQYF
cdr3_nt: TGTGCCAGCAGTTTACAATACAGGTTCCCCTACGAGCAGTACTTC

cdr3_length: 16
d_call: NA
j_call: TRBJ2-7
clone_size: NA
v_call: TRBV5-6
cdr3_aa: CASSLLYPVLGGEQYF
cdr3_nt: TGTGCCAGCAGCTTGCTTTACCCGGTCCTGGGGGGCGAGCAGTACTTC

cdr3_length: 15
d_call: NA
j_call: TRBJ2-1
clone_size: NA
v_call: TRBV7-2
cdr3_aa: CASSGSWGPYNEQFF
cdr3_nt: TGTGCCAGCTCCGGGAGTTGGGGCCCCTACAATGAGCAGTTCTTC

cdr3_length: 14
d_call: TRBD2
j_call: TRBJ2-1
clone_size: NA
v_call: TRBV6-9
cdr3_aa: CASPPGGPANEQFF
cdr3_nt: TGTGCCAGCCCCCCGGGAGGGCCCGCCAATGAGCAGTTCTTC

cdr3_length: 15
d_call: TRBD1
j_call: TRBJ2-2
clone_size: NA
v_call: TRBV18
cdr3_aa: CASSAGQGNTGELFF
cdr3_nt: TGTGCCAGCTCAGCGGGACAGGGGAACACCGGGGAGCTGTTTTTT

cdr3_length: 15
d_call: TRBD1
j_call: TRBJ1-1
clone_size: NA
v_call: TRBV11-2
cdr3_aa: CASSSEYRGPTEAFF
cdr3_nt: TGTGCCAGCAGCTCAGAATACAGGGGCCCTACTGAAGCTTTCTTT

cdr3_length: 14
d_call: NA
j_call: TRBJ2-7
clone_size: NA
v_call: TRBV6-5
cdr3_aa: CASSRSGRELEQYF
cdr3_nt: TGTGCCAGCAGTCGCAGCGGGCGCGAGCTGGAGCAGTACTTC

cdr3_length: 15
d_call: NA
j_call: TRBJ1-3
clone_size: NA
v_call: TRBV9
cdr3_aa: CASSVFDSPGNTIYF
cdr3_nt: TGTGCCAGCAGCGTATTTGACAGCCCTGGAAACACCATATATTTT

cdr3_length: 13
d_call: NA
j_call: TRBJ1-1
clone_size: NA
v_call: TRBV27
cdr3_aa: CASSLSRNTEAFF
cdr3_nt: TGTGCCAGCAGTTTATCGAGGAACACTGAAGCTTTCTTT

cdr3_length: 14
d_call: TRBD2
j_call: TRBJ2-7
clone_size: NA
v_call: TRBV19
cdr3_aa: CASSLSGTSGEQYF
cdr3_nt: TGTGCCAGTAGTCTCTCCGGGACTAGCGGCGAGCAGTACTTC

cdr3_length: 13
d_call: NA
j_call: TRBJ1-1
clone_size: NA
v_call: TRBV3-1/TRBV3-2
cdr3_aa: CASSQGTLSEAFF
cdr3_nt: TGTGCCAGCAGCCAAGGGACACTAAGTGAAGCTTTCTTT

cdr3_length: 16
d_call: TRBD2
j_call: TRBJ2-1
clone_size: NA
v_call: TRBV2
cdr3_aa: CASSDTGLAGGNEQFF
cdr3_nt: TGTGCCAGCAGTGACACGGGACTAGCGGGAGGCAATGAGCAGTTCTTC

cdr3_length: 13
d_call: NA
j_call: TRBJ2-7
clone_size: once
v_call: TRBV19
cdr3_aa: CASSYRGAYEQYF
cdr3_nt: TGTGCCAGTAGTTACCGGGGGGCATACGAGCAGTACTTC

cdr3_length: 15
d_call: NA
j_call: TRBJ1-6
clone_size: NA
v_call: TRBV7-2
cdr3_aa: CASSLTSQQGTPLHF
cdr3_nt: TGTGCCAGCAGCCTAACCTCCCAACAGGGAACACCCCTCCACTTT

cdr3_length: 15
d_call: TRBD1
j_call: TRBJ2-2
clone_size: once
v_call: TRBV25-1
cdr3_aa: CASSEQGDHTGELFF
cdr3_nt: TGTGCCAGCAGTGAACAGGGGGACCACACCGGGGAGCTGTTTTTT

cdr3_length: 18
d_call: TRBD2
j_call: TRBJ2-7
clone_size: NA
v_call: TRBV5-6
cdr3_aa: CASSSIQRLATFSYEQYF
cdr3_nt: TGTGCCAGCAGCTCAATCCAACGACTAGCGACCTTCTCCTACGAGCAGTACTTC